This TCR beta chain is drawn from a study of cytomegalovirus exposure and HLA in healthy donors. On this clone: What it recognizes is unknown.

The study, taken as a whole, reports: TCR beta chains numbering 150 to 200 were designated cytomegalovirus-associated.

Researchers ran the PCR with 60 Vbeta and 13 Jbeta primers. Sequencing used immunoSEQ multiplex PCR; TCRdb keeps in-frame clones, though not all of them. Of under 150,000 clones in the sample, about 79% were seen once. The sequence came from a woman aged 18-35 years in good health and CMV-seronegative. The sample was PBMCs.

For the CDR3, the DNA is TGCGCCAGCAGCTTGTTTGGGACAGGGGGCACGGAGACCCAGTACTTC. Translation: CASSLFGTGGTETQYF. V gene TRBV5-1 combines with J gene TRBJ2-5; TRBD1 matches at 12 bases. The trim removed 1 base at V and 5 bases at J, leaving 6 bases unmatched. Germline CDR1 and CDR2: SGHRS and YFSETQ. CDR3 length equals 16 residues. Using reference TRBV5-1 and TRBJ2-5 for the parts outside the CDR3, the full variable domain is KAGVTQTPRYLIKTRGQQVTLSCSPISGHRSVSWYQQTPGQGLQFLFEYFSETQRNKGNFPGRFSGRQFSNSRSEMNVSTLELGDSALYLCASSLFGTGGTETQYFGPGTRLLVL.